These T cell receptor beta chains were read from a single sample in a study of T-cell reconstitution after alpha-beta-depleted transplantation in children. TCRdb ran MiXCR on the PCR reads and lists one entry per CDR3 protein. The sample shows some 200,000 distinct CDR3 sequences, approximately 15% of them seen only once. This sample comprised PBMCs from the stem cell graft donor, obtained from the stem cell graft. These receptors originate from a human donor who donated a stem cell graft to a child with acute lymphoblastic leukemia. Both conserved end residues are part of each CDR3. A D gene is named only where the DNA matches it firmly. A clone size is listed for some rows: how often the clone was seen (once, few, many), or a class if it is expanded.

j_gene | v_gene | d_gene | len | abundance | CDR3nt | CDR3aa
TRBJ2-7 | TRBV11-2 | - | 14 | many | TGTGCCAGCAGCTTAGAAGGCTCCTCCTACGAGCAGTACTTC | CASSLEGSSYEQYF
TRBJ2-5 | TRBV5-1 | TRBD2 | 19 | - | TGCGCCAGCAGCTTGGGCCGCCCCGGGTGGCTAGCGGCCAAGAGGACCCAGTACTTC | CASSLGRPGWLAAKRTQYF
TRBJ2-5 | TRBV7-9 | - | 15 | few | TGTGCCAGCAGCTTAGAACGAGGGGCCCAAGAGACCCAGTACTTC | CASSLERGAQETQYF
TRBJ1-2 | TRBV4-2 | - | 13 | many | TGTGCCAGCAGTGACGCAGGCAACTATGGCTACACCTTC | CASSDAGNYGYTF
TRBJ2-3 | TRBV27 | - | 15 | many | TGTGCCAGCAGTTTTCTCCGGACTAGCACAGATACGCAGTATTTT | CASSFLRTSTDTQYF
TRBJ2-5 | TRBV20-1 | TRBD2 | 17 | many | TGCAGTGCCCCGGGACTAGCGGGACGAGAGGGCCAAGAGACCCAGTACTTC | CSAPGLAGREGQETQYF
TRBJ2-2 | TRBV11-2 | - | 13 | many | TGTGCCACCCGAGAGGGGGACACCGGGGAGCTGTTTTTT | CATREGDTGELFF
TRBJ2-1 | TRBV20-1 | - | 15 | - | TGCAGTGCTAGAGACGGGAATAAGAATATCGATGAGCAGTTCTTC | CSARDGNKNIDEQFF
TRBJ2-3 | TRBV20-1 | - | 14 | - | TGCAGTGCTATCGACTCCTTTAGCACAGATACGCAGTATTTT | CSAIDSFSTDTQYF
TRBJ2-5 | TRBV28 | - | 12 | - | TGTGCCAGCACCCAGGGTGGTGGGACCCAGTACTTC | CASTQGGGTQYF
TRBJ1-4 | TRBV12-3/TRBV12-4 | TRBD1 | 11 | many | TGTGCCAGCAGCACGACAGGGAGACTGTTTTTT | CASSTTGRLFF
TRBJ2-5 | TRBV11-3 | TRBD2 | 14 | - | TGTGCCAGCAGCTCGGGACTAGCGTGGGAGACCCAGTACTTC | CASSSGLAWETQYF
TRBJ2-1 | TRBV12-3/TRBV12-4 | TRBD2 | 15 | many | TGTGCCAGCAGCCTGACTAGCGGGAGACGAAATGAGCAGTTCTTC | CASSLTSGRRNEQFF
TRBJ2-7 | TRBV12-3/TRBV12-4 | TRBD2 | 14 | many | TGTGCCAGCAGTTTAACTAGCGGCCCCTACGAGCAGTACTTC | CASSLTSGPYEQYF
TRBJ2-7 | TRBV11-2 | - | 14 | few | TGTGCCAGCAGCGACCCCTTGGCAGCCTACGAGCAGTACTTC | CASSDPLAAYEQYF
TRBJ2-7 | TRBV5-1 | - | 14 | - | TGCGCCAGCAGCTTGGTAACGGGTCAGGGCGAGCAGTACTTC | CASSLVTGQGEQYF
TRBJ1-1 | TRBV7-2 | - | 14 | many | TGTGCCAGCAGCTTAATTTCCCGTAGGACTGAAGCTTTCTTT | CASSLISRRTEAFF
TRBJ1-1 | TRBV30 | - | 13 | - | TGTGCCTGGAGACCCAGGGTGAACACTGAAGCTTTCTTT | CAWRPRVNTEAFF
TRBJ1-5 | TRBV25-1 | - | 11 | many | TGTGCCAGCAGTGAAGGACTTCTCCAGCATTTT | CASSEGLLQHF
TRBJ1-1 | TRBV12-3/TRBV12-4 | - | 16 | many | TGTGCCAGCAGTTTAGATGGGGGGGAGATGAACACTGAAGCTTTCTTT | CASSLDGGEMNTEAFF
TRBJ2-3 | TRBV28 | - | 13 | many | TGTGCCAGCAGTTTATTAGGGCGGGATACGCAGTATTTT | CASSLLGRDTQYF
TRBJ2-5 | TRBV7-9 | TRBD2 | 15 | many | TGTGCCAGCACCCTCCTAGCGGGCGGTAAAGAGACCCAGTACTTC | CASTLLAGGKETQYF
TRBJ2-2 | TRBV11-2 | TRBD2 | 14 | many | TGTGCCAGCATCCGACTAGCGGGAACCGGGGAGCTGTTTTTT | CASIRLAGTGELFF
TRBJ1-1 | TRBV20-1 | - | 14 | many | TGCAGTGCTGAGATCGGTGGGACTGACACTGAAGCTTTCTTT | CSAEIGGTDTEAFF
TRBJ2-7 | TRBV10-3 | TRBD1 | 15 | many | TGTGCCATCAGTCTAGGACAGGGAGTAGGCTACGAGCAGTACTTC | CAISLGQGVGYEQYF
TRBJ2-4 | TRBV10-3 | - | 14 | few | TGTGCCATCAGTGAGTCGCACGGGAAAAACATTCAGTACTTC | CAISESHGKNIQYF
TRBJ2-5 | TRBV20-1 | TRBD1 | 13 | many | TGCAGTGCTAGAGGACAGGGGCCCAAGACCCAGTACTTC | CSARGQGPKTQYF
TRBJ1-4 | TRBV7-2 | TRBD1 | 16 | - | TGTGCCAGCAGCTTAGCCAGCACAGGGGGCAATGAAAAACTGTTTTTT | CASSLASTGGNEKLFF
TRBJ2-1 | TRBV19 | TRBD2 | 19 | - | TGTGCCAGTAGTACAGCGGGACTAGCGGGCGCCAGCTCCTACAATGAGCAGTTCTTC | CASSTAGLAGASSYNEQFF
TRBJ2-7 | TRBV12-3/TRBV12-4 | TRBD1 | 13 | many | TGTGCCAGCAGTCGACAGGGGTCGGGTGAGCAGTACTTC | CASSRQGSGEQYF
TRBJ2-5 | TRBV20-1 | - | 13 | many | TGCAGTGCTCGCCGGGCCCCGGCCGAGACCCAGTACTTC | CSARRAPAETQYF
TRBJ2-5 | TRBV27 | - | 15 | many | TGTGCCAGCAGTTTATCCTTGACAGACCAAGAGACCCAGTACTTC | CASSLSLTDQETQYF
TRBJ2-1 | TRBV7-9 | TRBD2 | 16 | - | TGTGCCAGCAGCACTCAGGCTAGCGGGAGTCTGAATGAGCAGTTCTTC | CASSTQASGSLNEQFF
TRBJ2-2 | TRBV29-1 | TRBD1 | 13 | many | TGCAGCGGAGGGACAGGGAGCACCGGGGAGCTGTTTTTT | CSGGTGSTGELFF
TRBJ2-3 | TRBV6-5 | - | 14 | many | TGTGCCAGCAGTTACTCGCTGAGCACAGATACGCAGTATTTT | CASSYSLSTDTQYF
TRBJ2-3 | TRBV5-4 | - | 16 | many | TGTGCCAGCAGCTTGGGACAGGTTCCTGTCACAGATACGCAGTATTTT | CASSLGQVPVTDTQYF
TRBJ2-2 | TRBV27 | TRBD2 | 15 | - | TGTGCCAGCCGTCCGGGACTAGGTACACCCGGGGAGCTGTTTTTT | CASRPGLGTPGELFF
TRBJ2-1 | TRBV5-1 | TRBD2 | 13 | - | TGCGCCAGCAGCGGCGGGGGGTACAATGAGCAGTTCTTC | CASSGGGYNEQFF
TRBJ2-3 | TRBV5-1 | - | 15 | many | TGCGCCAGCAGCTTGCAATGGCAGTCGGCGGATACGCAGTATTTT | CASSLQWQSADTQYF
TRBJ2-5 | TRBV6-1 | TRBD2 | 15 | many | TGTGCCAGCAGTGCCCTCCTGGGGGGGGAGGAGACCCAGTACTTC | CASSALLGGEETQYF
TRBJ2-5 | TRBV12-3/TRBV12-4 | - | 13 | many | TGTGCCAGCAGTGGGATGATCCAAGAGACCCAGTACTTC | CASSGMIQETQYF
TRBJ1-1 | TRBV12-3/TRBV12-4 | - | 14 | many | TGTGCCAGCAGCACCGGAGGGGTAGGCACTGAAGCTTTCTTT | CASSTGGVGTEAFF
TRBJ2-7 | TRBV5-1 | TRBD2 | 14 | many | TGCGCCAGCAGCTTACTAGCGGGAGCTGGAGAGCAGTACTTC | CASSLLAGAGEQYF